This is a list of T cell receptor beta chains from one sample in a study of T cell responses to AZD1222 COVID-19 vaccine. Assay used: immunoSEQ multiplex PCR; TCRdb lists only in-frame clones, some missing. The data hold some 130,000 clones, with roughly 90% observed a single time. Specimen: peripheral blood, collected on day 0 of AZD1222 vaccination. The origin of the receptors is an adult in good health. Both conserved end residues are trimmed from each CDR3.

v_gene: TRBV18
j_gene: TRBJ2-7
CDR3aa: ASSPEGGRLLDPYEQY

v_gene: TRBV14
j_gene: TRBJ1-6
CDR3aa: ASSQDRGLYSPLH

v_gene: TRBV30
j_gene: TRBJ1-3
CDR3aa: AWNPGSGNTIY

v_gene: TRBV4-2
j_gene: TRBJ1-4
CDR3aa: ASSLTRTLNEKLF

v_gene: TRBV7-2
j_gene: TRBJ1-5
CDR3aa: ASSTRMDQPQH

v_gene: TRBV12-3/TRBV12-4
j_gene: TRBJ1-3
CDR3aa: ASSRIRNTIY

v_gene: TRBV7-2
j_gene: TRBJ1-6
CDR3aa: ASSLESSLNGSPLH

v_gene: TRBV6-5
j_gene: TRBJ2-7
CDR3aa: ASSYLPVGAYEQY

v_gene: TRBV19
j_gene: TRBJ1-2
CDR3aa: ASSIEGGWRYGYT

v_gene: TRBV30
j_gene: TRBJ1-2
CDR3aa: AWSTNSGNYGYT

v_gene: TRBV21-1
j_gene: TRBJ1-4
CDR3aa: ASSKTRSLGREKLF

v_gene: TRBV10-1
j_gene: TRBJ2-5
CDR3aa: ASAWNRGETQY

v_gene: TRBV28
j_gene: TRBJ2-3
CDR3aa: ASSFPLWRGGTDTQY

v_gene: TRBV5-1
j_gene: TRBJ2-3
CDR3aa: ASSGDSSTDTQY

v_gene: TRBV11-2
j_gene: TRBJ1-3
CDR3aa: ASSLGVLGGNTIY

v_gene: TRBV11-1
j_gene: TRBJ1-4
CDR3aa: ASSPDHPPGEKLF

v_gene: TRBV5-1
j_gene: TRBJ1-5
CDR3aa: ASSSGGTNQPQH

v_gene: TRBV7-9
j_gene: TRBJ1-1
CDR3aa: ASSLAPGLSATEAF